The table lists the clone carrying this T cell receptor beta chain with many counts. Its specificity is not known. These data belong to a study of CD8 T cells in ankylosing spondylitis. For TCR beta, libraries came from quantitative 5'-RACE with molecular barcodes. TCRdb called the 5' RACE reads again in MiXCR, with one record for every CDR3 protein. The data contain 130,000 to 150,000 distinct CDR3 sequences, about 8% of them singletons. General study results and limits: Significant enrichment of disease-linked clones was reported in matched ankylosing spondylitis synovial fluid. Typical of ankylosing spondylitis blood, it appeared, was a TCR beta motif of under 10 highly homologous variants. Clones linked with disease were CD8+ and fairly uncommon in the peripheral blood.

The source of this sequence is a male donor with ankylosing spondylitis. Sequences were obtained from synovial fluid, either unsorted or a sorted T cell fraction (not recorded which).

The DNA of the CDR3 is TGTGCCAGCAACCTTGGACAGCCATCCTACGAGCAGTACTTC. Translating it yields CASNLGQPSYEQYF. V gene TRBV6-2 or TRBV6-3 combines with J gene TRBJ2-7; tentative D call: TRBD1 (6 bases). The V end was cut by 7 bases, the J end by 1 base, with 14 bases between. The germline V gene encodes CDR1 MNHEY and CDR2 SVGEGT. This CDR3 spans 14 amino acids.